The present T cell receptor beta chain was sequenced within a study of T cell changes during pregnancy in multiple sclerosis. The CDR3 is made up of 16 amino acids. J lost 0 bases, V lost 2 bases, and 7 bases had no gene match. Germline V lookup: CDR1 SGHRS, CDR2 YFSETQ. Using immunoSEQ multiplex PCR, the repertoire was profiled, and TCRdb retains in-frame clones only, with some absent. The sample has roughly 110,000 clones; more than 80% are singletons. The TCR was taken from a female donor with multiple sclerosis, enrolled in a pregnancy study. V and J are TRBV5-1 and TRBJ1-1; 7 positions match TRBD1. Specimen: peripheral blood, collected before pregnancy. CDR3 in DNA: TGCGCCAGCAGCTTCACAGGGGTCCCTATGAACACTGAAGCTTTCTTT. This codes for CASSFTGVPMNTEAFF.